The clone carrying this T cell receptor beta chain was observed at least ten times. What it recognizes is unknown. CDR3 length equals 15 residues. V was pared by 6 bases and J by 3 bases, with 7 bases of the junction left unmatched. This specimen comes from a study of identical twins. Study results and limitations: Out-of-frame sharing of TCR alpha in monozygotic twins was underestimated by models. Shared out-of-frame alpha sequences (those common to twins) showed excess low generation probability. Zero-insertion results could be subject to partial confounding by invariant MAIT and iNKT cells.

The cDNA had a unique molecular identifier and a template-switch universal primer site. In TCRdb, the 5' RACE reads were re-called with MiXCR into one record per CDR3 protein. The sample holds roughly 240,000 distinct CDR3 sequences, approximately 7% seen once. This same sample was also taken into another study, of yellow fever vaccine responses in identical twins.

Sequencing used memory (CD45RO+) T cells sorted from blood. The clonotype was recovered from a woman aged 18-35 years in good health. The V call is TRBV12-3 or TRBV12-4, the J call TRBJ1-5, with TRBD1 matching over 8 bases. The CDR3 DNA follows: TGTGCCAGCAGGCCAGGGGGCTACGACAATCAGCCCCAGCATTTT. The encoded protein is CASRPGGYDNQPQHF.